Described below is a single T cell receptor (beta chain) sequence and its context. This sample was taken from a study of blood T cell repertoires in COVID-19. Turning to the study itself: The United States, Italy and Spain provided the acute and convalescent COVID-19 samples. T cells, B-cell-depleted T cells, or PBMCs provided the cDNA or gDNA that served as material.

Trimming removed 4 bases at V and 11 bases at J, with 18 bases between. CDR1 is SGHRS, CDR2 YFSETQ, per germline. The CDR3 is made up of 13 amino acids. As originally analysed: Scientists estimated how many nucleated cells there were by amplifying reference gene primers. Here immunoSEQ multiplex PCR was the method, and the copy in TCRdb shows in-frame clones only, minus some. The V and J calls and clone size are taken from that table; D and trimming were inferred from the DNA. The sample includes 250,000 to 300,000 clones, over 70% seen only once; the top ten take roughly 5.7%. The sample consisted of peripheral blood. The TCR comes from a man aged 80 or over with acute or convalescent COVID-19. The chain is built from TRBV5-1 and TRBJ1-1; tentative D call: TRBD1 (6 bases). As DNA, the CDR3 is TGCGCCAGCAGCCCGAGTCCACAGGGTGGTGCTTTCTTT. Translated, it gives CASSPSPQGGAFF.